These T cell receptor beta chains were read from a single sample in a study of spatial heterogeneity in lung cancer. TCRdb used MiXCR to reprocess the 5' RACE reads, holding one entry per CDR3 protein. The sample contains tens of thousands of distinct CDR3 sequences, under 7.5% of which appear only once. Sequenced material: PBMCs, taken at surgery. All receptors come from a female donor with early-stage non-small cell lung cancer. The CDR3 runs from the conserved cysteine through the conserved F or W. A D gene is named only where the DNA matches it firmly. Clone size is shown for a subset of rows, as once, few, many or a class of expanded clone.

clone_size	v_call	cdr3_length	j_call	d_call	cdr3_aa	cdr3_nt
many	TRBV3-1	12	TRBJ2-5	.	CASMGFQETQYF	TGTGCCAGCATGGGGTTTCAAGAGACCCAGTACTTC
few	TRBV6-6	14	TRBJ2-7	TRBD2	CASTIAGVPYEQYF	TGTGCCAGCACTATAGCGGGGGTGCCCTACGAGCAGTACTTC
many	TRBV20-1	13	TRBJ1-2	.	CSAQGQGSYGYTF	TGCAGTGCCCAAGGGCAAGGGAGCTATGGCTACACCTTC
many	TRBV18	15	TRBJ2-5	TRBD1	CASSPPGQKQETQYF	TGTGCCAGCTCACCACCGGGACAGAAACAAGAGACCCAGTACTTC
many	TRBV12-3/TRBV12-4	14	TRBJ2-5	.	CASSFQGREETQYF	TGTGCCAGCAGTTTTCAAGGCAGGGAGGAGACCCAGTACTTC
.	TRBV2	14	TRBJ1-4	.	CASSLQGLHEKLFF	TGTGCCAGCAGTCTCCAGGGACTTCATGAAAAACTGTTTTTT
many	TRBV29-1	13	TRBJ1-4	.	CSVAVPQVEKLFF	TGCAGCGTTGCGGTGCCCCAAGTTGAAAAACTGTTTTTT
many	TRBV20-1	13	TRBJ2-7	.	CSAISPGTYEQYF	TGCAGTGCTATCTCCCCAGGGACCTACGAGCAGTACTTC
many	TRBV4-1	16	TRBJ2-7	.	CASSQDRTTSHYEQYF	TGCGCCAGCAGCCAAGATCGTACGACTTCTCACTACGAGCAGTACTTC
few	TRBV5-1	16	TRBJ2-1	.	CASSLGRGMVSNEQFF	TGCGCCAGCAGCTTGGGAAGGGGAATGGTGAGCAATGAGCAGTTCTTC
.	TRBV6-2/TRBV6-3	14	TRBJ1-6	.	CASIRVGSNSPLHF	TGTGCCAGCATTCGCGTGGGGTCTAATTCACCCCTCCACTTT
few	TRBV6-5	14	TRBJ2-7	.	CASSYGGHSYEQYF	TGTGCCAGCAGTTACGGGGGGCATAGCTACGAGCAGTACTTC
.	TRBV12-3/TRBV12-4	14	TRBJ2-1	TRBD1	CASSPPGQPSWQFF	TGTGCCAGCAGTCCCCCGGGACAGCCATCGTGGCAGTTCTTC
many	TRBV12-3/TRBV12-4	15	TRBJ2-5	TRBD1	CASSPNRGRGETQYF	TGTGCCAGCAGTCCCAACAGGGGGCGCGGGGAGACCCAGTACTTC
few	TRBV28	15	TRBJ1-1	.	CASSSPGNWNTEAFF	TGTGCCAGCAGTTCCCCAGGGAATTGGAACACTGAAGCTTTCTTT
many	TRBV7-9	12	TRBJ2-1	.	CASSSTRGEQFF	TGTGCCAGCAGCTCCACTAGGGGTGAGCAGTTCTTC
many	TRBV4-1	19	TRBJ2-1	TRBD2	CASSQGGLAGAGDHNEQFF	TGCGCCAGCAGCCAAGGAGGACTAGCGGGGGCCGGCGACCACAATGAGCAGTTCTTC
many	TRBV3-1	16	TRBJ2-5	.	CASSQVVGLRGETQYF	TGTGCCAGCAGCCAAGTTGTCGGGCTGAGGGGAGAGACCCAGTACTTC
few	TRBV18	15	TRBJ1-1	.	CASSPPGNRNTEAFF	TGTGCCAGCTCACCACCAGGAAACAGGAACACTGAAGCTTTCTTT
.	TRBV21-1	15	TRBJ1-2	.	CASSKVVGRNYGYAF	TGTGCCAGCAGCAAAGTCGTAGGGAGGAACTATGGCTACGCCTTC
.	TRBV7-2	16	TRBJ2-1	.	CASSRMSGATYNEQFF	TGTGCCAGCAGCCGGATGAGCGGAGCTACCTACAATGAGCAGTTCTTC
many	TRBV30	17	TRBJ2-5	.	CAWSGGGPTGEQETQYF	TGTGCCTGGAGTGGGGGGGGTCCGACAGGAGAACAAGAGACCCAGTACTTC
many	TRBV4-1	17	TRBJ2-3	TRBD2	CASSQDGTSGTTDTQYF	TGCGCCAGCAGCCAAGATGGGACTAGCGGAACCACAGATACGCAGTATTTT
many	TRBV7-9	15	TRBJ1-1	.	CASSPVGGAGTEAFF	TGTGCCAGCAGCCCTGTGGGGGGCGCGGGCACTGAAGCTTTCTTT
many	TRBV25-1	15	TRBJ2-7	TRBD1	CASSERTGGYFEQYF	TGTGCCAGCAGTGAGAGGACAGGGGGATACTTCGAGCAGTACTTC
many	TRBV5-1	14	TRBJ2-5	TRBD2	CASSTSTGEGTQYF	TGCGCCAGCAGCACCTCGACGGGGGAGGGGACCCAGTACTTC
many	TRBV4-3	15	TRBJ1-4	.	CASSRKQGDEEKLFF	TGCGCCAGCAGCCGCAAACAGGGAGATGAGGAAAAACTGTTTTTT
.	TRBV4-2	12	TRBJ2-5	.	CASSQGARAQYF	TGTGCCAGCAGCCAAGGGGCCAGGGCCCAGTACTTC
many	TRBV6-6	15	TRBJ2-5	TRBD2	CASSALAGGQETQYF	TGTGCCAGCAGTGCACTAGCGGGGGGCCAAGAGACCCAGTACTTC
many	TRBV5-1	14	TRBJ1-6	.	CASSLTGGDSPLHF	TGCGCCAGCAGCTTGACCGGAGGCGATTCACCCCTCCACTTT
few	TRBV20-1	14	TRBJ2-3	TRBD2	CSANSGGSTDTQYF	TGCAGTGCCAACAGCGGGGGAAGCACAGATACGCAGTATTTT
many	TRBV5-5	16	TRBJ2-1	TRBD2	CASSRGLAGWYNEQFF	TGTGCCAGCAGCCGGGGGCTAGCGGGGTGGTACAATGAGCAGTTCTTC
few	TRBV20-1	13	TRBJ1-5	TRBD1	CSAHAGGHQPQHF	TGCAGTGCCCATGCAGGGGGGCATCAGCCCCAGCATTTT
.	TRBV4-1	17	TRBJ2-6	.	CASSQDPGNSGANVLTF	TGCGCCAGCAGCCAAGATCCGGGAAACTCTGGGGCCAACGTCCTGACTTTC
many	TRBV13	17	TRBJ2-1	.	CASSLGSSPSSYNEQFF	TGTGCCAGCAGCTTAGGGTCCAGCCCCAGCTCCTACAATGAGCAGTTCTTC
.	TRBV7-2	16	TRBJ2-3	TRBD2	CASSLASGGRADTQYF	TGTGCCAGCAGCTTAGCTAGCGGGGGGCGGGCAGATACGCAGTATTTT